Listed here are 3 T cell receptor beta chains from one sample, sequenced in a study of cytomegalovirus exposure and HLA in healthy donors listed by TCRdb under 2017. The protocol used for the library was the immunoSEQ multiplex PCR assay. For the multiplex PCR, a mixture combining 60 forward primers for TCR Vbeta segments and 13 reverse primers for TCR Jbeta segments was used. TCRdb holds this immuneACCESS table with in-frame rearrangements only. Some clones are missing; in checked studies, unresolved V genes explain under half, and the rest has no known cause. The sample includes roughly 160,000 clones, with 65% to 80% observed a single time. The ten largest make up 3.5% to 5% of the sample. Sequenced material: PBMCs. These receptors originate from a man aged 40-49 years in good health and CMV-seronegative.

The chain couples TRBV4-3 to TRBJ2-1, with TRBD2 as a possible D gene (7 bases). Germline lookup yields CDR1 LGHNA and CDR2 YSLEER. The CDR3 contains 16 residues. Trimming pared 0 bases from V and 5 bases from J, leaving 14 bases between. DNA for the CDR3: TGCGCCAGCAGCCAAGATTGGGGGGGGGCCAACAATGAGCAGTTCTTC. It codes for CASSQDWGGANNEQFF.

This rearrangement joins TRBV4-3 to TRBJ2-7; TRBD1 aligns across 7 bases. The CDR3 is 15 residues long. J gave up 4 bases and V 0 bases, and 6 bases lay outside the gene matches. The germline V gene has CDR1 LGHNA and CDR2 YSLEER. Here the CDR3 DNA reads TGCGCCAGCAGCCAAGATTGGGACAGAGAATACGAGCAGTACTTC. This codes for CASSQDWDREYEQYF.

This clone was recorded once. The CDR3 sequence is CASRKGLANEQFF. The CDR3 DNA follows: TGTGCCAGTAGAAAGGGACTAGCCAATGAGCAGTTCTTC. V is TRBV19 and J is TRBJ2-1; 9 nucleotides align to TRBD2. Germline CDR1 is LNHDA and CDR2 is SQIVND (reference sequence). Trimming at V came to 6 bases and at J to 6 bases, leaving 3 bases not matched to a gene. The CDR3 runs to 13 residues.